These 15 T cell receptor beta chains were sequenced from one sample in a study of cytomegalovirus exposure and HLA in healthy donors. PCR used 60 Vbeta primers and 13 Jbeta primers. TCRdb's table, derived via immunoSEQ multiplex PCR, lists solely in-frame clones and lacks some. The profile shows 100,000 or so clones, 70% to 80% of them singletons. Sequenced: PBMCs. These receptors were taken from a man aged 40-55 years in good health and CMV-seronegative.

The chain recombines TRBV2 with TRBJ2-1; TRBD1 matches at 10 bases. From germline, CDR1 is SNHLY and CDR2 FYNNEI. Losses at the gene ends were 6 bases for V and 9 bases for J; bases not matched to a gene: 11. The CDR3 spans 15 residues. The DNA of the CDR3 is TGTGCCAGCAGCCTCGACAGGGGGCGATTATCTGAGCAGTTCTTC. Its translation: CASSLDRGRLSEQFF. The whole variable domain, filled in from reference TRBV2 and TRBJ2-1, reads EPEVTQTPSHQVTQMGQEVILRCVPISNHLYFYWYRQILGQKVEFLVSFYNNEISEKSEIFDDQFSVERPDGSNFTLKIRSTKLEDSAMYFCASSLDRGRLSEQFFGPGTRLTVL.

This clone was counted a few times. The genes are TRBV15 and TRBJ2-7; TRBD2 agrees at 9 bases. Per the germline V gene, CDR1 is LNHNV and CDR2 is YYDKDF (reference sequence). The CDR3 covers 15 residues. After removal of 5 bases from V and 6 bases from J, the junction contained 11 bases not matched to a gene. The DNA for the CDR3 is TGTGCCACCAGCGCACTGGCGGGAGGGGTTCTCGAGCAGTACTTC. Protein product: CATSALAGGVLEQYF.

The rearrangement uses TRBV5-6 and TRBJ2-7, with TRBD1 matching over 9 bases. The CDR3 is 14 amino acids. Germline assignment: CDR1 SGHDT and CDR2 YYEEEE. Trimming at V came to 5 bases and at J to 3 bases, leaving 6 bases not matched to a gene. The DNA for the CDR3 is TGTGCCAGCAGTTCAACAGGGGGCTTCTACGAGCAGTACTTC. Translation: CASSSTGGFYEQYF.

This rearrangement joins TRBV19 to TRBJ1-2; maybe TRBD1 (6 bases). Germline V gene lookup returns CDR1 LNHDA and CDR2 SQIVND (reference sequence). The length of the CDR3 is 15 residues. V was cut by 7 bases and J by 6 bases, with 21 bases left in between. Written as DNA, the CDR3 is TGTGCCAGTACGGGGGAACGGGGGGCGATCCATGGCTACACCTTC. Amino acid sequence: CASTGERGAIHGYTF.

The chain carries TRBV19 and TRBJ2-5, with 9 bases matching TRBD1. The CDR3 totals 14 residues. The germline gives CDR1 LNHDA, CDR2 SQIVND (reference sequence). V trimming: 4 bases; J trimming: 5 bases; junction bases outside the gene matches: 5. The CDR3 DNA follows: TGTGCCAGTAGTACAACAGGGGGCACTGAGACCCAGTACTTC. It specifies CASSTTGGTETQYF.

This chain joins TRBV6-5 and TRBJ2-3, with 7 bases fitting TRBD1. The germline gives CDR1 MNHEY, CDR2 SVGAGI. The CDR3 is 14 amino acids. Trimming took 9 bases from V and 6 from J; bases not matched to a gene: 12. The CDR3 DNA reads as TGTGCCAGTGCCGGGACAGTGATGTGGGATACGCAGTATTTT. Its translation is CASAGTVMWDTQYF.

The V call is TRBV5-1, the J call TRBJ2-5; D may be TRBD1 (5 bases). The CDR3 totals 12 residues. Germline V CDR1 and CDR2: SGHRS, YFSETQ. The V gene lost 1 base and the J gene lost 5 bases, with 6 bases spanning the gap. The CDR3 DNA reads TGCGCCAGCAGCTTGAGGGGTGAGACCCAGTACTTC. Its protein is CASSLRGETQYF.

In nucleotides, the CDR3 is TGCGCCAGCAGCTTGGCTGGGGCGCAGACGTATTTGAACACTGAAGCTTTCTTT. Protein sequence: CASSLAGAQTYLNTEAFF. This chain uses TRBV5-1 with TRBJ1-1, with a weak D call TRBD1 (5 bases). Germline V gene data show CDR1 as SGHRS and CDR2 as YFSETQ. The CDR3 sequence is 18 residues long. The V end was cut by 0 bases, the J end by 0 bases, with 18 bases between. The full variable domain, with the rest looked up from reference TRBV5-1 and TRBJ1-1, is KAGVTQTPRYLIKTRGQQVTLSCSPISGHRSVSWYQQTPGQGLQFLFEYFSETQRNKGNFPGRFSGRQFSNSRSEMNVSTLELGDSALYLCASSLAGAQTYLNTEAFFGQGTRLTVV.

The J gene is TRBJ1-3, the V gene TRBV11-2, with 10 bases matching TRBD1. The CDR3 consists of 18 residues. V was pared by 3 bases and J by 2 bases, with 10 bases of the junction left unmatched. Germline V gives CDR1 SGHAT, CDR2 FQNNGV. The CDR3 nucleotides read TGTGCCAGCAGCTTCCTTCCCAGGGACAGGGGCACTGGAAACACCATATATTTT. Amino acids: CASSFLPRDRGTGNTIYF.

As for this clone: A junction boundary mismatches the germline segment, possibly from a read error. The V gene is TRBV27, the J gene TRBJ1-1, with D possibly being TRBD1 (5 bases). Germline CDR1 and CDR2: MNHEY and SMNVEV (reference sequence). CDR3 length equals 15 residues. The CDR3 bases are TGTGCCAGCAGCCCGTACCGGGCTCAGGACACTGAGGCTTTCTTT. Translating it yields CASSPYRAQDTEAFF.

V gene TRBV12-5 combines with J gene TRBJ2-3, with D maybe TRBD1 (5 bases). Germline V gene data show CDR1 as LGHNT and CDR2 as FRNRAP. The CDR3 length is 15 residues. Trimming removed 2 bases from V and 6 bases from J, with 15 bases in between. CDR3: CASGLSPFKGDTQYF. For the CDR3, the DNA is TGTGCTAGTGGTTTGTCCCCCTTTAAGGGGGATACGCAGTATTTT. The entire variable domain, with the rest obtained from reference TRBV12-5 and TRBJ2-3, is as follows: DARVTQTPRHKVTEMGQEVTMRCQPILGHNTVFWYRQTMMQGLELLAYFRNRAPLDDSGMPKDRFSAEMPDATLATLKIQPSEPRDSAVYFCASGLSPFKGDTQYFGPGTRLTVL.

This chain connects TRBV5-6 to TRBJ1-1; the match to TRBD1 covers 8 bases. The CDR3 has 15 residues. J gave up 1 base and V 3 bases, and 5 bases lay outside the gene matches. Germline assignment: CDR1 SGHDT and CDR2 YYEEEE. CDR3 nucleotides: TGTGCCAGCAGCTATATGACAGGGGAGAACACTGAAGCTTTCTTT. Translation gives CASSYMTGENTEAFF.

The genes are TRBV28 and TRBJ2-3, with D perhaps TRBD1 (6 bases). The CDR3 length is 13 residues. Trimming stripped 6 bases from V and 6 bases from J, with 13 bases between. Germline CDR1 MDHEN, CDR2 SYDVKM. CDR3 nucleotide sequence: TGTGCCAGCAGGGAGTCAGGGGCCGATACGCAGTATTTT. Its translation is CASRESGADTQYF. Based on the CDR3 plus reference TRBV28 and TRBJ2-3, the full variable domain is DVKVTQSSRYLVKRTGEKVFLECVQDMDHENMFWYRQDPGLGLRLIYFSYDVKMKEKGDIPEGYSVSREKKERFSLILESASTNQTSMYLCASRESGADTQYFGPGTRLTVL.

The rearrangement links TRBV19 to TRBJ2-2; no reliable D call. The CDR3 totals 12 residues. The V gene lost 5 bases and the J gene lost 5 bases, with 6 bases spanning the gap. CDR1 and CDR2 (germline): LNHDA, SQIVND (reference sequence). The CDR3 DNA is TGTGCCAGTAGTCTCGGGACCGGGGAGCTGTTTTTT. Translating gives CASSLGTGELFF.

The rearrangement links TRBV6-5 to TRBJ2-2; D is uncertain. This CDR3 has 15 amino acids. Germline values: CDR1 MNHEY, CDR2 SVGAGI. Trimming took off 0 bases at V and 1 base at J, with 6 bases between the two ends. Here the CDR3 DNA reads TGTGCCAGCAGTTACTCCGCAGGGAACACCGGGGAGCTGTTTTTT. This codes for CASSYSAGNTGELFF.